This section outlines one T cell receptor beta chain sequence together with its context. Its antigen is as yet unknown. There were no recent acute infections or vaccinations among the donors, who were healthy HIV-negative adults. V dropped 1 base and J dropped 7 bases, with 17 bases sitting between them. Germline lookup yields CDR1 LGHNA and CDR2 YNFKEQ. This CDR3 is 17 amino acids long. The sample is drawn from a study of shared clonotypes between healthy human individuals. Across the study: Donors, aged 18 to 49, were a couple of women and a few men.

The table came from immunoSEQ multiplex PCR; TCRdb's copy has only in-frame clones and leaves some out. Here the sample spans 850,000 to 1,100,000 clones, approximately 77% being singletons. Study-wide points: A small donor pool kept down the genetic and exposure-history diversity that was represented. Researchers found naive subsets generally carried larger estimated richness than memory subsets.

The chain joins TRBV4-2 to TRBJ1-6; the D is unclear. The TCR was taken from a man between 18 and 29 years old in good health. Some clones in this sample may be carry-over from other donors' samples. The sequencing sample was made of memory CD4+ T cells from PBMCs. The subset here: CD45RA-negative fraction. The CDR3 DNA reads TGTGCCAGCAGCCAAGCCAGTAGGGTCTCGGGAAATTCACCCCTCCACTTT. Translating gives CASSQASRVSGNSPLHF.